This T cell receptor beta chain was sequenced during a study of cytomegalovirus exposure and HLA in healthy donors (TCRdb year 2017). For context, the study as a whole: An earlier analysis of 587 of the donors reported under 300 Gb of sequence data and 117 million unique TCR beta sequences obtained from about 170 million T cells. HLA typing included class I and class II loci at four-digit resolution. In the later analysis, no new phenotypic data were used to find candidate immune exposures; instead, reliance was placed on TCR beta sequences and their occurrence across donors. The number of typed donors differed by locus: roughly 629-630 for A, B, C, DRB1 and DQB1; 522 for DQA1; roughly 600 for DPA1; and about 470 for DPB1. The study used immunosequencing to profile the T cell repertoires of approximately 630 subjects and linked those repertoires to cytomegalovirus serostatus. About five DR-DQ haplotypes were treated as single units for association and clustering because of strong linkage in the cohort. An earlier analysis of 587 of the donors used high-throughput TCR beta sequencing to judge whether each TCR beta V gene segment behaved as functional or pseudogenic. In a later genetic analysis, genome-wide SNP genotypes for about 55% of the roughly 700 donors were used, and that subset was treated as a discovery cohort. Every discovery cohort repertoire had been produced on one sequencing platform. Among the roughly 400 genotyped donors, around 81% belonged to the genetic ancestry cluster associated with self-reported Caucasian donors. Across 398 genotyped donors of the cohort, an average of roughly 200,000 unique TCR beta nucleotide sequences per donor were sequenced, and 15% to 20% of those sequences were non-productive. A separate validation cohort of 100 to 150 different subjects was used in addition to the approximately 610-subject first cohort. Approximately 310 gigabases of sequencing data and some 85 million unique TCR sequences were included in an early release covering around 650 HLA-typed donors. The aim of the study was to test whether cataloging public T cell receptors could identify signatures of past pathogen exposure. Donor age, sex, ethnicity and CMV serostatus were compiled together with the repertoire data. A later analysis re-analyzed previously published TCR beta repertoires from 666 donors and added high-resolution HLA genotyping to study TCR occurrence patterns. To predict cytomegalovirus infection status, the study brought together high-throughput TCR immunosequencing, statistical association of individual TCRs with disease status, and machine learning. Overall study outcomes, separate from this receptor: Correlated functional status among segregating V segments might reflect linkage disequilibrium, but an unknown experimental factor could not be ruled out. Most TCR sequences were seen in very few donors, while some public TCRs were found in many individuals. A further reported finding was that TCR beta sequences accurately predicted the HLA-A and HLA-B alleles for most subjects in the first cohort. A cluster of highly shared sequence variants was judged likely to be a technical artifact of the sequencing pipeline. This cohort had only TCR beta chains sequenced, and the lack of alpha or paired-chain data limited which features could be detected. In vitro tests confirmed that a few of the cytomegalovirus-associated TCR beta chains recognize cytomegalovirus antigens. Some IMGT-functional V segments, including TRBV6-2 and TRBV6-3, could not be told apart with the 87-base-pair reads, so those segments were excluded. Roughly uniform sequencing depth across donors was assumed in presence/absence analyses, although this assumption may not hold. At a false discovery rate of 0.05, a later analysis linked approximately 18,000 TCR beta sequences to specific HLA alleles. The classifier was reported to diagnose cytomegalovirus status with high specificity and sensitivity in both the original and validation cohorts. In a later analysis, HLA-associated TCR beta chains were found to be more clonally expanded and to have lower generation probabilities than equally common non-associated chains. When HLA alleles, especially DR and DQ, strongly co-occurred, TCR associations were difficult to assign to individual alleles. A later analysis reported that several top co-occurrence clusters appeared linked to parvovirus B19, influenza, CMV and Epstein-Barr virus. An association between a missense DCLRE1C variant and V-gene and J-gene trimming of TCR beta chains was found in a later genetic analysis and replicated in an independent cohort. The only immune exposure information available for the cohort was CMV serostatus. HLA typing was unavailable for some donors at each locus, so association tests used only the typed subset. A later analysis found that TCR association rates varied across HLA loci, with DRB1 alleles showing the most associated TCRs and HLA-C alleles the fewest. According to a later genetic analysis, donors in an Asian-associated ancestry cluster had fewer N-insertions in productive TCRs than the approximately 610-donor mean. Approximately 18 rarely observed V segments, including chromosome 9 orphons, were excluded from the earlier analysis of approximately 500 of the donors because counts were too low. A later analysis found that most CMV-associated TCR beta chains appeared HLA-restricted, with HLA associations seemingly driven largely by CMV exposure. It was suggested by the authors that the approach could potentially be generalized to other disease states and immunological phenotypes. In an earlier analysis of approximately 590 of the donors, most TCR beta V segments appeared in productive rearrangements about 87% or about 30% of the time, broadly matching IMGT annotations. A total of 150 to 200 TCR beta chains were listed by the study as associated with cytomegalovirus.

Comments on this clone: The clone's antigen remains unknown. No qualities accompany the bases; no much larger clone lies one base away.

The library was generated by the immunoSEQ multiplex PCR assay. A mixture of 60 forward primers for TCR Vbeta segments and 13 reverse primers for TCR Jbeta segments was used in the multiplex PCR. The CDR3 region of rearranged TCR beta genes was amplified from genomic DNA by a multiplex PCR assay. Amplified TCR beta libraries were sequenced as 87-base-pair reads on the Illumina HiSeq System. In the original analysis: In a later analysis, tens of millions of unique TCR beta chains were counted across the roughly 700 repertoires, and approximately 11 million of these chains were shared by at least two donors. Raw reads were error-corrected and collapsed into unique sequences by a nearest-neighbor algorithm in which closely related sequences were merged to remove PCR and sequencing errors. V, D and J gene segments were assigned by aligning CDR3 sequences to IMGT reference sequences. For a sequence to be retained, a match of at least six nucleotides to both a V gene segment and a J gene segment was required. A rearrangement was called productive if the CDR3 had no stop codons and remained in frame with V and J, and every other rearrangement was called non-productive. Following IMGT convention, CDR3 was defined as the stretch from the second conserved V-encoded cysteine to the conserved J-encoded phenylalanine. The earlier analysis of about 610 of the donors excluded any sequence lacking an unambiguous match to a single V gene segment. In an earlier analysis of several hundred of the donors, V segments were called functional above 56.7% productive rearrangements and were called segregating when the between-donor standard deviation exceeded 5%. To diagnose cytomegalovirus status from the catalog of TCR beta chain sequences, a statistical classification framework was built. In a later analysis, V and J genes were assigned by comparing TCR nucleotide sequences against IMGT/GENE-DB human TR gene sequences. Using the TCRdist pipeline, a later analysis assigned CDR3 sequences along with most-parsimonious VDJ recombination scenarios. In a later analysis, each TCR beta chain was defined by its CDR3 amino acid sequence together with its V-gene family, and reads lacking a unique V-gene family were excluded. As a way to deal with suspected cross-contamination and a sequencing artifact, a later analysis dropped hundreds of nucleotide sequences that were highly shared and had low generation probability. In a later analysis, a clonal expansion index for each public chain was calculated from normalized within-repertoire ranks of inferred template counts. In a later analysis, generation probabilities were computed using a VDJ recombination model fitted to out-of-frame rearrangements, and the results were checked against IGoR. A later analysis scored TCR-TCR, TCR-HLA and TCR-CMV co-occurrence with hypergeometric tests, applying a repertoire-size bias correction to TCR pairs. To estimate false discovery rates, a later analysis permuted the HLA or CMV assignments 20 times. A later analysis grouped co-occurring TCRs with DBSCAN, adding TCRdist sequence similarity when clustering within HLA-allele-positive subsets. For co-occurrence clustering, repertoires with fewer than 30,000 or more than 120,000 public chains were excluded, along with five repertoires with anomalous nucleotide sharing. As stored in TCRdb, this immuneACCESS dataset retains in-frame rearrangements with V and J assigned. A fraction of the clones does not appear; measured against another copy, unresolved V genes explain less than half of the discrepancy, and the remainder lacks a known reason. For V, J and clone size, that table is used; D and trimming come from the DNA. The sample yields tens of thousands of clones; about 84% were counted once. The ten largest clones take up 1.4% of the sample.

At the junction V is shortened by 4 bases and J by 2 bases, with 20 bases in between. CDR1 and CDR2, looked up from the germline V gene, are SNHLY and FYNNEI. The CDR3 has 17 amino acids, counting the end cysteine and phenylalanine. Only the CDR3 part of the read is kept: 51 bases, read in frame from the first base. In total, around 600 healthy bone marrow donors made up the cohort. Cohort members were all nominally healthy when sampled, although unrecorded immune exposures were likely present. The donor tested CMV seronegative, placing the donor among the 350 to 400 seronegative members of the cohort. A peripheral blood sample was collected from each donor, and TCR beta sequencing was performed on peripheral blood mononuclear cells. The Qiagen DNeasy Blood Extraction Kit was used to extract genomic DNA from the blood cell samples.

The sequence is built from TRBV2 and TRBJ1-1; a weak D assignment points to TRBD1 (6 bases agree). Material for sequencing was PBMCs. This clonotype was obtained from a female donor in good health and CMV-seronegative. The CDR3: CASSGTWDTTSNTEAFF. The sequenced DNA: TGTGCCAGCAGTGGGACCTGGGACACAACCTCAAACACTGAAGCTTTCTTT.